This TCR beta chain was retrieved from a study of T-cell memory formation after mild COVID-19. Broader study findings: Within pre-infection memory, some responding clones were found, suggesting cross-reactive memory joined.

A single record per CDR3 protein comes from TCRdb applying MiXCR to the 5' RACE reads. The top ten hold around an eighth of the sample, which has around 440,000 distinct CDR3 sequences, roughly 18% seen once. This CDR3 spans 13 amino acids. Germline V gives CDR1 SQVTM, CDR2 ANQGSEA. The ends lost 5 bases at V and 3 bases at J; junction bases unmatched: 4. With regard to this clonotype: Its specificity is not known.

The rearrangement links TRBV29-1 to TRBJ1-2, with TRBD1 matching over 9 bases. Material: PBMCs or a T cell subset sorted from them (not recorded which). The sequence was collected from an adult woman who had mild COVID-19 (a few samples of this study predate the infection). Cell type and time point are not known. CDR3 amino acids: CSVSTGGDYGYTF. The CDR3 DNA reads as TGCAGCGTTTCCACAGGGGGCGACTATGGCTACACCTTC.